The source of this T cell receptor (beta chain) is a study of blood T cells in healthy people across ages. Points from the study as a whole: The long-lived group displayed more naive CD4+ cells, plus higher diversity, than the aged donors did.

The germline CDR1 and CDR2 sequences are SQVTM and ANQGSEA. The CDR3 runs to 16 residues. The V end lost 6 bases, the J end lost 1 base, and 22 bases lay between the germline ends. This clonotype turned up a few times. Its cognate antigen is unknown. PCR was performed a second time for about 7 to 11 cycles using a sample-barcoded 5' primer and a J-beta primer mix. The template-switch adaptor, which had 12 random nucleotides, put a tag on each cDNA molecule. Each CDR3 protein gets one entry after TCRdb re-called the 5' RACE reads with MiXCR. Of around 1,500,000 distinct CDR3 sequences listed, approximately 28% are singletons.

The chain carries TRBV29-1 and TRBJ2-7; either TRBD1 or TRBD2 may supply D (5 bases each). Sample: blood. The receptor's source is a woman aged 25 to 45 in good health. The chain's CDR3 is CSVTLIRDPKSYEQYF. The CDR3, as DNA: TGCAGCGTAACACTCATCCGGGACCCTAAATCCTACGAGCAGTACTTC.